This record covers a single TCR beta chain. What it binds is not known. The CDR3 consists of 13 residues. Trimming left V 4 bases short and J 6 bases short, with 12 bases between. CDR1 is SGHRS, CDR2 YFSETQ, per germline. The data derive from a study of T cell clonotyping in hematopoietic cell transplantation. Findings of the study overall: Cells were unsorted, so CD4 and CD8 contributions were not separated. Pathologically expanded recipient clonotypes increased progressively from day 30 to day 180 as diversity fell.

The repertoire was sequenced with immunoSEQ multiplex PCR; TCRdb's copy has only in-frame clones and lacks some. The table includes more than 65,000 clones, 94% detected once. The clonotype originates from a man over 45 in good health. Some clones in this sample may be carry-over from other donors' samples. Specimen: peripheral blood mononuclear cells. The chain recombines TRBV5-1 with TRBJ2-3; no reliable D call. In nucleotides, the CDR3 is TGCGCCAGCAGCGCCGCCGGAACGGATACGCAGTATTTT. Translated: CASSAAGTDTQYF.